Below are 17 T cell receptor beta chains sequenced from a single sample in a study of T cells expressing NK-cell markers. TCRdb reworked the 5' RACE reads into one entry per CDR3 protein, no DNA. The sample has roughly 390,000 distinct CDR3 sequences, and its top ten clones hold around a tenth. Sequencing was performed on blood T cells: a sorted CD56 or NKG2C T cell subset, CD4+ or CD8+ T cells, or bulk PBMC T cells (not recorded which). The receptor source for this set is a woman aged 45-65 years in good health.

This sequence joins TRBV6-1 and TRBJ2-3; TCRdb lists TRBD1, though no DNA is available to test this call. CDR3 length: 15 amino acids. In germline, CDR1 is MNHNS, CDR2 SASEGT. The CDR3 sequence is CASSVQGSNTDTQYF.

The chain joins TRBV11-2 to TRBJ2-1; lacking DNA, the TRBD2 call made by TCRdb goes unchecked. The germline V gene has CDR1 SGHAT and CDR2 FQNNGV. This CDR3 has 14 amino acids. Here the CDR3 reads CASSWPAAYNEQFF.

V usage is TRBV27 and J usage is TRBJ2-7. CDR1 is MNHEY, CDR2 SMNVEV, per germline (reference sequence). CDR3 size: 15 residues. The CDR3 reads CASSLSYLGSYEQYF.

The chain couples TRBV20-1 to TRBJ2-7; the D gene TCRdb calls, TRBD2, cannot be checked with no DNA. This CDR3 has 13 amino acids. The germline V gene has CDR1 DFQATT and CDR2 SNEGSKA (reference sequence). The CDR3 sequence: CSASARLAGEQYF.

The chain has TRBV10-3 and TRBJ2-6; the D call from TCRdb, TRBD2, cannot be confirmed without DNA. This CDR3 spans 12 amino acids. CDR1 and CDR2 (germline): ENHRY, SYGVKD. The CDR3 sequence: CAGSAGANVLTF.

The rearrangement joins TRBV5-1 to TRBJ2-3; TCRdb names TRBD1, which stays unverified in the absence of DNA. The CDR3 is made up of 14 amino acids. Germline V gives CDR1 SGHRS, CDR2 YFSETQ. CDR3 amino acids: CASSHSGRRDPQYF. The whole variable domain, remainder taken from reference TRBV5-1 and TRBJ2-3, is KAGVTQTPRYLIKTRGQQVTLSCSPISGHRSVSWYQQTPGQGLQFLFEYFSETQRNKGNFPGRFSGRQFSNSRSEMNVSTLELGDSALYLCASSHSGRRDPQYFGPGTRLTVL.

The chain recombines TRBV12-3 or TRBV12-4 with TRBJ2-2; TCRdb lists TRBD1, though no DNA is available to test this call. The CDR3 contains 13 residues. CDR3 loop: CASTPRVRGELFF.

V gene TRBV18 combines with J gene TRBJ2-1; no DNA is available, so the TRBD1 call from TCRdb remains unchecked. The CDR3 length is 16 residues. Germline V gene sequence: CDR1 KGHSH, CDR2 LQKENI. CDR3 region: CASSPLSGGTYNEQFF. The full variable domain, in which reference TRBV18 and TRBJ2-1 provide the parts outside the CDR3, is NAGVMQNPRHLVRRRGQEARLRCSPMKGHSHVYWYRQLPEEGLKFMVYLQKENIIDESGMPKERFSAEFPKEGPSILRIQQVVRGDSAAYFCASSPLSGGTYNEQFFGPGTRLTVL.

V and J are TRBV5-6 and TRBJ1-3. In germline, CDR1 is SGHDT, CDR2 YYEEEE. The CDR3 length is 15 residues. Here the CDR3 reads CASSLFATGGNTIYF.

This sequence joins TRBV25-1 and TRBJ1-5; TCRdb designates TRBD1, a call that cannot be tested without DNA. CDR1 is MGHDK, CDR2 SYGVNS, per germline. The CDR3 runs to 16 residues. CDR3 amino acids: CASRGTGGLGNQPQHF.

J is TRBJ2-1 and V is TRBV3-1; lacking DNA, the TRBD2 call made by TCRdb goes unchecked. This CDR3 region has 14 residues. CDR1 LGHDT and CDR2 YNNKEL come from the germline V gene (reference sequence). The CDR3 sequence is CASSLGREIDEQFF.

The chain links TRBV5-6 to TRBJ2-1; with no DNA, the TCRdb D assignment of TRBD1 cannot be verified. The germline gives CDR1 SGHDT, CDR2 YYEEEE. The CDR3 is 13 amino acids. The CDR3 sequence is CAGPRGGLNEQFF.

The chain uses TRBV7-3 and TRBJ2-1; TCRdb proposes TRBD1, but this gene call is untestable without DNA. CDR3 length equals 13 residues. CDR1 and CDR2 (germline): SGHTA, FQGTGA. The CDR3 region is CASSPWASPGQFF.

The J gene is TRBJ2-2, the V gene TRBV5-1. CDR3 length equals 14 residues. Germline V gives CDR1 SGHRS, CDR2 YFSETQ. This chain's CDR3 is CASSLLPKAGELFF.

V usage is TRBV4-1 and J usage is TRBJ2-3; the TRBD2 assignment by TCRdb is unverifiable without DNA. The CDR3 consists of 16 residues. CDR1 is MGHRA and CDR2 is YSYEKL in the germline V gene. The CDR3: CASSQSVTSGRDTQYF.

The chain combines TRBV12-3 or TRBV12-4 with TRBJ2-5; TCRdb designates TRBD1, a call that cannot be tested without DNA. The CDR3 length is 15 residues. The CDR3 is CASTPFGTAIETQYF.

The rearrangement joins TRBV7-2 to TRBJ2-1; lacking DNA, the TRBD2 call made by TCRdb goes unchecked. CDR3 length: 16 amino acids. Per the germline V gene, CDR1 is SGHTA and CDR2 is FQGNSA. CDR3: CASSPRGTSGGNEQFF. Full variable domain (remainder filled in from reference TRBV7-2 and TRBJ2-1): GAGVSQSPSNKVTEKGKDVELRCDPISGHTALYWYRQSLGQGLEFLIYFQGNSAPDKSGLPSDRFSAERTGGSVSTLTIQRTQQEDSAVYLCASSPRGTSGGNEQFFGPGTRLTVL.